A single sample is the source of the 12 T cell receptor beta chains below, sequenced in a study of tumor-infiltrating lymphocytes in primary liver carcinoma. The template, about 500 ng total RNA, yielded TCR beta cDNA made with a constant-region primer. ARM-PCR was slightly modified, and three nested multiplex PCR rounds with it gave rise to the TCR beta libraries. TRBV1-TRBV30 forward primers paired with a C-beta reverse primer drove the first two PCR rounds, approximately 11 cycles each. In TCRdb, the multiplex PCR reads were re-called with MiXCR into one record per CDR3 protein. The data hold about 310,000 distinct CDR3 sequences, with 65% observed a single time. Germline DNA was extracted too, while blood RNA derived from unsorted whole blood. The material sequenced was peripheral blood. The receptors were sampled from a man aged 40-50 years with primary liver carcinoma and hepatitis B virus infection.

The genes are TRBV6-5 and TRBJ2-7; 8 nucleotides match TRBD1. V shed 5 bases, J shed 13 bases, and the junction held 16 bases outside the gene matches. The CDR3 is made up of 14 amino acids. Germline V lookup: CDR1 MNHEY, CDR2 SVGAGI. CDR3 region: CASSQVTGVGDHYF. CDR3 nucleotide sequence: TGTGCCAGCAGTCAGGTGACAGGGGTGGGCGATCATTACTTC.

By sample fraction, this clonotype is medium-sized. The rearrangement joins TRBV6-6 to TRBJ1-1; D remains ambiguous. V shed 2 bases and J shed 0 bases, with 13 bases lying between them. Germline loops: CDR1 MNHNY, CDR2 SVGAGI (reference sequence). The CDR3 has 16 residues. For the CDR3, the DNA is TGTGCCAGCAGTTACAGGCTCGTCAGCATGAACACTGAAGCTTTCTTT. Encoded protein: CASSYRLVSMNTEAFF.

About this clonotype: A much larger clonotype is one base distant, so this may be a read error. The V gene is TRBV5-1, the J gene TRBJ2-2; no firm D call. Germline V gene sequence: CDR1 SGHRS, CDR2 YFSETQ. There are 13 residues in the CDR3. CDR3 protein: CASSRANTEELFF. The CDR3 coding sequence is TGCGCCAGCAGTCGCGCTAACACCGAGGAGCTGTTTTTT. Based on the CDR3 plus reference TRBV5-1 and TRBJ2-2, the full variable domain is KAGVTQTPRYLIKTRGQQVTLSCSPISGHRSVSWYQQTPGQGLQFLFEYFSETQRNKGNFPGRFSGRQFSNSRSEMNVSTLELGDSALYLCASSRANTEELFFGEGSRLTVL.

The sample holds many counts of this clonotype. The J gene is TRBJ2-7, the V gene TRBV6-2 or TRBV6-3; D may be TRBD2 (6 bases). V lost 3 bases, J lost 2 bases, and 14 bases lay in between. Germline lookup yields CDR1 MNHEY and CDR2 SVGEGT. CDR3 length: 15 amino acids. CDR3 region: CASSYLARGAYEQYF. The CDR3 DNA is TGTGCCAGCAGTTATCTAGCGCGAGGGGCCTACGAGCAGTACTTC.

On this clonotype: The conserved phenylalanine or tryptophan normally closing the CDR3 is absent here, so this likely arose from a read error. The rearrangement joins TRBV10-3 to TRBJ2-1; 7 bases are a match to TRBD1. CDR3 length equals 14 residues. Germline V gene lookup returns CDR1 ENHRY and CDR2 SYGVKD. V was pared by 8 bases and J by 3 bases, with 7 bases of the junction left unmatched. CDR3 loop: CAIGDRENYNEQFI. The CDR3, as DNA: TGTGCCATCGGAGACAGGGAGAACTACAATGAGCAGTTCATC.

For this clonotype: A much larger clonotype is one base distant, so this may be a read error. CDR3 protein: CASSYPRGGPELGYTF. As DNA, the CDR3 is TGTGCCAGCAGTTACCCCCGGGGAGGACCCGAGCTTGGCTACACCTTC. V is TRBV6-2 or TRBV6-3 and J is TRBJ1-2; D is unresolved. Trimming left V 2 bases short and J 7 bases short, with 20 bases between. Germline V CDR1 and CDR2: MNHEY, SVGEGT. The CDR3 has 16 amino acids.

Notes on this clonotype: Being one base from a much bigger clone, this may be a read error. The V gene is TRBV29-1, the J gene TRBJ1-1, with D perhaps matching TRBD1 (5 bases). The CDR3 spans 14 residues. V was cut by 2 bases and J by 4 bases, with 14 bases left in between. Germline V gives CDR1 SQVTM, CDR2 ANQGSEA. Here the CDR3 reads CSVEQVGGSTEAFF. The CDR3 DNA reads as TGCAGCGTTGAACAGGTGGGGGGTTCCACTGAAGCTTTCTTT.

V usage is TRBV12-3 or TRBV12-4 and J usage is TRBJ1-1, with TRBD1 as a possible D gene (5 bases). V lost 8 bases to trimming and J lost 1 base, with 11 bases between them. This CDR3 has 13 amino acids. The CDR3 loop reads CASRDGANTEAFF. The CDR3 DNA follows: TGTGCCAGCCGGGACGGGGCGAACACTGAAGCTTTCTTT.

The rearrangement uses TRBV29-1 and TRBJ1-2; D is perhaps TRBD1 (5 bases). V was clipped by 6 bases and J by 6 bases, with 20 bases between them. Germline V gene sequence: CDR1 SQVTM, CDR2 ANQGSEA. The CDR3 totals 14 residues. The CDR3 here is CSVPPDMDMNGYTF. The CDR3 bases are TGCAGCGTCCCCCCTGACATGGACATGAATGGCTACACCTTC. Together with reference TRBV29-1 and TRBJ1-2, the CDR3 gives the full variable domain: SAVISQKPSRDICQRGTSLTIQCQVDSQVTMMFWYRQQPGQSLTLIATANQGSEATYESGFVIDKFPISRPNLTFSTLTVSNMSPEDSSIYLCSVPPDMDMNGYTFGSGTRLTVV.

Notes on this clonotype: One end of the junction does not line up with germline, which may come from a read error. The rearrangement joins TRBV11-2 to TRBJ2-1; possibly TRBD1 for D (6 bases). The CDR3 extends over 14 amino acids. Per germline, CDR1 SGHAT and CDR2 FQNNGV. This chain's CDR3 is CASNMSSLGHEQFF. The CDR3 DNA follows: TGTGCCAGCAACATGTCTAGCTTGGGACATGAGCAGTTCTTT.

As to this clonotype: A much bigger clone sits one base away, suggesting this may be a read error. The chain is built from TRBV6-1 and TRBJ2-7, with unresolved D. CDR3 length: 12 residues. Germline V gives CDR1 MNHNS, CDR2 SASEGT. The CDR3 spells CARSEAMAEQYF. CDR3 DNA: TGTGCCAGGAGTGAAGCCATGGCCGAGCAGTACTTC.

The count of this clonotype is one. Given a much more abundant clone one base away, this may be a read error. The J gene is TRBJ1-1, the V gene TRBV12-3 or TRBV12-4; unclear D gene. CDR3 length: 13 amino acids. Trimming took off 1 base at V and 6 bases at J, with 9 bases between the two ends. CDR3 sequence reads: CASSLGVVAEAFF. The CDR3 nucleotides are TGTGCCAGCAGTTTAGGGGTTGTCGCTGAAGCTTTCTTT.